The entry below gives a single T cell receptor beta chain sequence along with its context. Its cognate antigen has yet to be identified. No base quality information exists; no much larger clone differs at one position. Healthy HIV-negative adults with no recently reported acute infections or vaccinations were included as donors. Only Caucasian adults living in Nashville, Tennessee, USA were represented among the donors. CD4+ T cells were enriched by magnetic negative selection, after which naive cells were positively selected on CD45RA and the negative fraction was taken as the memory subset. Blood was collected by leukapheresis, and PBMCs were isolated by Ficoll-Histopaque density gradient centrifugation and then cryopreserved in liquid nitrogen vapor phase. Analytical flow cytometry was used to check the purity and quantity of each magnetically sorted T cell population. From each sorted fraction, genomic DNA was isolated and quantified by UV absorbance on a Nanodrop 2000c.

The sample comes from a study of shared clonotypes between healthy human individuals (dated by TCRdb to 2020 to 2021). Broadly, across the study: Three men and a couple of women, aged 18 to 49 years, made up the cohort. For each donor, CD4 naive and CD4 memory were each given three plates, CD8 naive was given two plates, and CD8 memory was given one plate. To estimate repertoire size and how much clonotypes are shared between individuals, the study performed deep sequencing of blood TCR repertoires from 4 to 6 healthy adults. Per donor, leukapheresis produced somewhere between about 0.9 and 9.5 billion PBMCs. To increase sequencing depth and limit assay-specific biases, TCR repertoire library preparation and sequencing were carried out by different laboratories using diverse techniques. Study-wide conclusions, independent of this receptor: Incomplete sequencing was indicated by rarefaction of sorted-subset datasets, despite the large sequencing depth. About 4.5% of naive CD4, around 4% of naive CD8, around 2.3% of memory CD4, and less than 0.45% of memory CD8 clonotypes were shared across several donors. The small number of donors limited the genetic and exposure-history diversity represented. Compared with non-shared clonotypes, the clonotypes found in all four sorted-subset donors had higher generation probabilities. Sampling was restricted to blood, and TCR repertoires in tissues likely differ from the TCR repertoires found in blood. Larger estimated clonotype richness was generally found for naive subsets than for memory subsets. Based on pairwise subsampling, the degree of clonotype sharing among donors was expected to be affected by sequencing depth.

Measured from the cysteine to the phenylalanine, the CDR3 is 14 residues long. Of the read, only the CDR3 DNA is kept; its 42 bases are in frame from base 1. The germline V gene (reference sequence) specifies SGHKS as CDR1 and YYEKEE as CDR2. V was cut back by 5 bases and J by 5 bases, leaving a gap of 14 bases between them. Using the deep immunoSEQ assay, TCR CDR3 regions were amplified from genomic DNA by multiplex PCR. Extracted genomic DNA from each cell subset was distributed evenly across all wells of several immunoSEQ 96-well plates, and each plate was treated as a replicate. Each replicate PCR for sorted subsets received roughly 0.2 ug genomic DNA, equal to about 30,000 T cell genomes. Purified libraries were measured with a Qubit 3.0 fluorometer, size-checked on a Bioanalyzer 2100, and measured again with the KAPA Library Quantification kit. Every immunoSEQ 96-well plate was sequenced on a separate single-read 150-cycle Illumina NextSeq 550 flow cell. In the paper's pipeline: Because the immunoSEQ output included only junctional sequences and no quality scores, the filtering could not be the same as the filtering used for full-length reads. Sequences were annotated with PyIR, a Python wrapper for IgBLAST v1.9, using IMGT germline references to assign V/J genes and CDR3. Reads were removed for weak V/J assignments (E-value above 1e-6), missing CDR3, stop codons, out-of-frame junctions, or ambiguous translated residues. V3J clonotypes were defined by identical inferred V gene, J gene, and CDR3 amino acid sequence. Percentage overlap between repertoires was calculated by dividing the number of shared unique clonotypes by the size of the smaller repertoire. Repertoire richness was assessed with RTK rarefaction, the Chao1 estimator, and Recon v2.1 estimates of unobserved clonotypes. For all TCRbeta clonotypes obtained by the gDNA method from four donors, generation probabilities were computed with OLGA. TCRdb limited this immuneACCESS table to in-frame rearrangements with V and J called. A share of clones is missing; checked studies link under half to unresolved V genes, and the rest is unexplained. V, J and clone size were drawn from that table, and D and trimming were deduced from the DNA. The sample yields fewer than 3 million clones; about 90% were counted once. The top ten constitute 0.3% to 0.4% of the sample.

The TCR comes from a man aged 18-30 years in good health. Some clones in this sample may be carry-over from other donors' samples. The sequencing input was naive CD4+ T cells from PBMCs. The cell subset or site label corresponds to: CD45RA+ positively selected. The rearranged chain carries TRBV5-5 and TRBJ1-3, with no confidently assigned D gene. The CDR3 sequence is CASSSETLRNTIYF. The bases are TGTGCCAGCAGTTCTGAGACACTACGAAACACCATATATTTT. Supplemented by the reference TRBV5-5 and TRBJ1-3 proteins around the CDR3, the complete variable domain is DAGVTQSPTHLIKTRGQQVTLRCSPISGHKSVSWYQQVLGQGPQFIFQYYEKEERGRGNFPDRFSARQFPNYSSELNVNALLLGDSALYLCASSSETLRNTIYFGEGSWLTVV.